These 12 T cell receptor beta chains share one sample of origin, sequenced in a study of cytomegalovirus exposure and HLA in healthy donors. PCR employed 60 Vbeta and 13 Jbeta primers. The assay was immunoSEQ multiplex PCR, and TCRdb's table has in-frame clones only and misses some. Of approximately 190,000 clones in the sample, 82% were seen once. Sequencing input: PBMCs. These receptors originate from a woman under 30 in good health and CMV-seronegative.

V is TRBV28 and J is TRBJ2-2, with 9 bases identical to TRBD1. Germline-derived CDR1 and CDR2 are MDHEN and SYDVKM. The CDR3 has 16 amino acids. The J segment lost 0 bases and the V segment lost 6 bases, leaving 5 bases of the junction unmatched. The CDR3 reads CASRTDRGTNTGELFF. The CDR3 DNA sequence: TGTGCCAGCAGAACCGACAGGGGGACGAACACCGGGGAGCTGTTTTTT.

This sequence joins TRBV4-1 and TRBJ2-4, with D unclear. The CDR3 extends over 15 amino acids. V was trimmed by 1 base and J by 0 bases, leaving 7 bases between them. Germline CDR1 and CDR2: MGHRA and YSYEKL. In DNA, the CDR3 is TGCGCCAGCAGCCAAGGTTTTCTAGCCAAAAACATTCAGTACTTC. This sequence encodes CASSQGFLAKNIQYF.

The V and J genes are TRBV7-2 and TRBJ2-1; the D is unclear. Germline CDR1 SGHTA, CDR2 FQGNSA. This CDR3 has 13 amino acids. Trimming took off 5 bases at V and 15 bases at J, with 20 bases between the two ends. The CDR3 spells CASSPSNSVGRFF. The CDR3 DNA reads TGTGCCAGCAGCCCCTCTAATTCCGTTGGTCGGTTCTTC.

The gene calls are TRBV7-9 and TRBJ2-5, with 8 bases that match TRBD1. The CDR3 covers 14 residues. The germline gives CDR1 SEHNR, CDR2 FQNEAQ (reference sequence). J gave up 4 bases and V 1 base, and 2 bases lay outside the gene matches. DNA for the CDR3: TGTGCCAGCAGCTTAGTCAGGGGGCCAGAGACCCAGTACTTC. It codes for CASSLVRGPETQYF.

This chain uses TRBV19 with TRBJ2-1; possible D gene TRBD1, 6 bases. With 6 bases removed from V and 2 bases from J, the gap between germline ends came to 11 bases. Germline V CDR1 and CDR2: LNHDA, SQIVND (reference sequence). The CDR3 has 14 amino acids. The DNA of the CDR3 is TGTGCCAGTAGGCCCGGGACACCCTACAATGAGCAGTTCTTC. This sequence encodes CASRPGTPYNEQFF.

This clone occurred once. CDR3 in amino acids: CASSSGTGTYNEQFF. The CDR3 DNA reads as TGTGCCAGCAGCTCCGGGACAGGGACCTACAATGAGCAGTTCTTC. This chain joins TRBV6-1 and TRBJ2-1; TRBD1 matches at 9 bases. The trim removed 6 bases at V and 2 bases at J, leaving 5 bases unmatched. The CDR3 sequence is 15 residues long. Germline loops: CDR1 MNHNS, CDR2 SASEGT.

The table lists this clone with a count of one. The chain has TRBV5-1 and TRBJ2-7; 11 bases are a match to TRBD2. This CDR3 region has 14 residues. J was trimmed by 2 bases and V by 4 bases; bases with no gene match: 2. Germline V gene sequence: CDR1 SGHRS, CDR2 YFSETQ. CDR3 coding DNA: TGCGCCAGCAGCGGGACTAGCGGAACCTACGAGCAGTACTTC. This translates into CASSGTSGTYEQYF.

This chain joins TRBV19 and TRBJ2-1, with TRBD1 matching over 7 bases. V dropped 7 bases and J dropped 15; count of bases not matched to a gene: 9. CDR3 length equals 11 residues. Per the germline V gene, CDR1 is LNHDA and CDR2 is SQIVND (reference sequence). The CDR3 nucleotides read TGTGCCAGTACATCCGGGACAGTTGGGTTCTTC. It codes for CASTSGTVGFF.

This chain joins TRBV10-3 and TRBJ1-4, with D unresolved. The length of the CDR3 is 14 residues. Per germline, CDR1 ENHRY and CDR2 SYGVKD. V was pared by 0 bases and J by 4 bases, with 6 bases between. In DNA, the CDR3 is TGTGCCATCAGTGAGTCCGAGGGTAATGAAAAACTGTTTTTT. It specifies CAISESEGNEKLFF.

The chain employs TRBV29-1 and TRBJ2-1, with 7 positions matching TRBD1. The germline CDR1 and CDR2 sequences are SQVTM and ANQGSEA. The CDR3 has 10 amino acids. V lost 6 bases, J lost 13 bases, and 6 bases stayed unmatched. Here the CDR3 reads CSVKQGRQFF. In DNA, the CDR3 is TGCAGCGTGAAACAGGGGCGACAGTTCTTC.

The chain employs TRBV30 and TRBJ2-5; 11 bases fit TRBD2. V shed 1 base, J shed 5 bases, and the junction held 3 bases outside the gene matches. This CDR3 is built from 14 residues. CDR1 and CDR2 from the germline V gene are GTSNPN and SVGIG (reference sequence). CDR3 DNA sequence: TGTGCCTGGAGTGGGGCTAGCGGGAGGGAGACCCAGTACTTC. Residues: CAWSGASGRETQYF.

The rearrangement links TRBV7-9 to TRBJ1-2, with TRBD1 matching 9 bases. Germline V gives CDR1 SEHNR, CDR2 FQNEAQ (reference sequence). CDR3 length: 13 residues. The V gene end was trimmed by 6 bases and the J gene end by 5 bases; junction bases not matched to a gene: 4. The CDR3 nucleotides are TGTGCCAGCAGTGGACAGGGGAGGTATGGCTACACCTTC. As protein: CASSGQGRYGYTF.